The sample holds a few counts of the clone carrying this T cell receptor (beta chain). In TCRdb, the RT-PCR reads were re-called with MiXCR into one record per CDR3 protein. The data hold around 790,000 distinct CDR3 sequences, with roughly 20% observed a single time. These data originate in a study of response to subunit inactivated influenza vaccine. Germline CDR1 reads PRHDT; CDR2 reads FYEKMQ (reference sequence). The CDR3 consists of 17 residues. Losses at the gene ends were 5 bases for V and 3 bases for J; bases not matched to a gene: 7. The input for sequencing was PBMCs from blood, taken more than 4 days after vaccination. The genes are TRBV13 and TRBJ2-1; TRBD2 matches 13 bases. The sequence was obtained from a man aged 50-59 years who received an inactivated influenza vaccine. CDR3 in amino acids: CASSAGLAGPLYNEQFF. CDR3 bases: TGTGCCAGCAGCGCGGGACTAGCGGGACCCCTCTACAATGAGCAGTTCTTC.